This T cell receptor beta chain was documented in a study of chemoradiotherapy in HPV16-positive cancers. Repeated repertoire sampling spanned the course of chemoradiotherapy. V was shortened by 6 bases and J by 7 bases, with 22 bases between the two germline ends. Germline V lookup: CDR1 SNHLY, CDR2 FYNNEI. This CDR3 is 15 amino acids long. This clone was seen a few times. The antigen remains unidentified. Study-wide results and limits: During treatment, candidate HPV-specific clones and E7-related motifs expanded in tumor.

The assay was immunoSEQ multiplex PCR, and TCRdb's table has in-frame clones only and misses some. The sample records approximately 1,800 clones, 60% to 80% being singletons. The sequence derives from a human donor with HPV-associated anogenital cancer. This sample comprised tumor tissue, obtained from a patient who underwent chemoradiotherapy. The chain combines TRBV2 with TRBJ2-7; a possible D gene is TRBD1 (5 bases). DNA of the CDR3: TGTGCCAGCAGCTCACCGACAGCCCAGGAAATAGAGCAGTACTTC. It encodes CASSSPTAQEIEQYF.